This TCR beta chain was found in a study of T cell responses to AZD1222 COVID-19 vaccine. Study-wide results and limits: At baseline, seropositivity was found in only a handful of AZD1222 recipients. Following two doses of AZD1222, Spike-specific TCR breadth and depth rose. Most donors were white British, females outnumbered males, and clonal diversity was possibly underestimated.

TCRdb keeps only in-frame clones here, not all; method: immunoSEQ multiplex PCR. This sample has over 90,000 clones, with 90% to 95% found just once. Comment on this clone: Its specificity is not known.

In germline, CDR1 is SGHAT, CDR2 FQNNGV. Trimming removed 6 bases from V and 2 bases from J; junction bases left unmatched: 4. This CDR3 is built from 15 residues. The chain recombines TRBV11-2 with TRBJ1-5; 10 bases map to TRBD1. The sequencing here drew on peripheral blood, taken on day 0 of AZD1222 vaccination. The TCR was taken from an adult in good health. The CDR3 nucleotides are TGTGCCAGCAGTTGGGACAGGGGAGGCAATCAGCCCCAGCATTTT. This sequence encodes CASSWDRGGNQPQHF.